These 25 T cell receptor beta chains originate from one sample sequenced in a study of blood T cell repertoires in COVID-19. The table came from immunoSEQ multiplex PCR; TCRdb's copy has only in-frame clones and leaves some out. The data show around 170,000 clones, under 90% seen once. Sequenced material: peripheral blood. These receptors were taken from a man aged 25-45 years with active or convalescent COVID-19.

This clone came up a few times. The same CDR3 can be traced to other DNA sequences in this sample. The rearrangement joins TRBV7-2 to TRBJ2-1; 15 nucleotides line up with TRBD2. Per the germline V gene, CDR1 is SGHTA and CDR2 is FQGNSA. This CDR3 comprises 16 residues. V was clipped by 6 bases and J by 5 bases; unmatched bases: 5. The CDR3 DNA is TGTGCCAGCAGTCGGGGACTAGCGGGGGGTAACAATGAGCAGTTCTTC. Translated: CASSRGLAGGNNEQFF.

The chain carries TRBV4-2 and TRBJ2-3; TRBD2 agrees at 9 bases. J gave up 5 bases and V 0 bases, and 6 bases lay outside the gene matches. Germline V gene lookup returns CDR1 LGHNA and CDR2 YNFKEQ. The CDR3 length is 16 residues. The CDR3 loop is CASSQDLAGYGDTQYF. CDR3 DNA sequence: TGTGCCAGCAGCCAAGATCTAGCGGGGTATGGAGATACGCAGTATTTT.

The CDR3 region has the DNA TGCGCCAGCAGCTCGGGGGACCCCTATAATTCACCCCTCCACTTT. This gives the protein CASSSGDPYNSPLHF. V usage is TRBV5-1 and J usage is TRBJ1-6, with D tentatively TRBD1 (5 bases). This CDR3 has 15 residues. V lost 3 bases, J lost 2 bases, and 9 bases lay in between. Germline V CDR1 and CDR2: SGHRS, YFSETQ. The variable domain in full, with the rest retrieved from reference TRBV5-1 and TRBJ1-6, is KAGVTQTPRYLIKTRGQQVTLSCSPISGHRSVSWYQQTPGQGLQFLFEYFSETQRNKGNFPGRFSGRQFSNSRSEMNVSTLELGDSALYLCASSSGDPYNSPLHFGNGTRLTVT.

The rearrangement links TRBV28 to TRBJ1-3; the D gene is possibly TRBD1 (5 bases). This CDR3 has 16 residues. Germline V CDR1 and CDR2: MDHEN, SYDVKM. With 5 bases removed from V and 0 bases from J, the gap between germline ends came to 14 bases. The CDR3 nucleotides are TGTGCCAGCAGTGCAAGGGGCACCAGCTCTGGAAACACCATATATTTT. It is translated as CASSARGTSSGNTIYF.

The chain's CDR3 is CASSSQGRVSTGELFF. In nucleotides, the CDR3 is TGCGCCAGCAGCTCCCAGGGGAGGGTTAGCACCGGGGAGCTGTTTTTT. The rearrangement joins TRBV5-1 to TRBJ2-2; D possibly corresponds to TRBD2 (7 bases). The germline gives CDR1 SGHRS, CDR2 YFSETQ. This CDR3 contains 16 residues. Trimming cost V 3 bases and J 4 bases, with 16 bases left between them.

The rearrangement links TRBV24-1 to TRBJ1-2; 9 nucleotides agree with TRBD1. The trim removed 3 bases at V and 6 bases at J, leaving 10 bases unmatched. This CDR3 region has 16 residues. Germline CDR1 is KGHDR and CDR2 is SFDVKD. The DNA for the CDR3 is TGTGCCACCAGTGATGGGGGGACAGGGACGGTTAATGGCTACACCTTC. Protein sequence: CATSDGGTGTVNGYTF.

The chain uses TRBV6-2 or TRBV6-3 and TRBJ2-3; perhaps TRBD2 as D (5 bases). The CDR3 length is 14 residues. V lost 6 bases to trimming and J lost 2 bases, with 12 bases between them. CDR1 and CDR2 from the germline V gene are MNHEY and SVGEGT. CDR3 sequence reads: CASSFAGSTDTQYF. In DNA form, the CDR3 reads TGTGCCAGCAGCTTTGCGGGTTCCACAGATACGCAGTATTTT.

J is TRBJ2-3 and V is TRBV14; 7 nucleotides align to TRBD1. Germline trimming cut 4 bases from V and 8 bases from J; bases unmatched to any gene: 12. CDR3 length equals 15 residues. Germline loops: CDR1 SGHDN, CDR2 FVKESK. The CDR3 DNA reads as TGTGCCAGCAGCCGAGGGGGCCTGCTGAGTGGTACGCAGTATTTT. It codes for CASSRGGLLSGTQYF.

This chain links TRBV6-1 with TRBJ1-2; D uncertain. Trimming left V 2 bases short and J 7 bases short, with 2 bases between. CDR3 length: 10 residues. The germline V gene has CDR1 MNHNS and CDR2 SASEGT. CDR3: CASSERGYTF. CDR3 in DNA: TGTGCCAGCAGTGAACGTGGCTACACCTTC.

This clone was seen only once. This chain links TRBV4-3 with TRBJ2-5, with TRBD1 matching over 8 bases. This CDR3 comprises 14 residues. With 2 bases clipped from V and 4 bases from J, the junction kept 3 bases outside the gene matches. Germline V gene lookup returns CDR1 LGHNA and CDR2 YSLEER. The CDR3 loop reads CASSQNDRGETQYF. In DNA form, the CDR3 reads TGCGCCAGCAGCCAAAACGACAGGGGAGAGACCCAGTACTTC.

The chain uses TRBV30 and TRBJ1-2; no definite D call. Germline CDR1 reads GTSNPN; CDR2 reads SVGIG (reference sequence). There are 11 residues in the CDR3. Trimming left V 2 bases short and J 6 bases short, with 7 bases between. The CDR3 region is CAWSLAHGYTF. The CDR3 DNA reads TGTGCCTGGAGTTTGGCCCATGGCTACACCTTC. Combining the CDR3 with reference TRBV30 and TRBJ1-2 gives the whole variable domain SQTIHQWPATLVQPVGSPLSLECTVEGTSNPNLYWYRQAAGRGLQLLFYSVGIGQISSEVPQNLSASRPQDRQFILSSKKLLLSDSGFYLCAWSLAHGYTFGSGTRLTVV.

This clone was seen a single time. The J gene is TRBJ1-2, the V gene TRBV7-2; D is undetermined. The V and J ends lost 2 bases and 0 bases respectively, with 10 bases between them. The CDR3 has 15 amino acids. Germline CDR1 and CDR2: SGHTA and FQGNSA. In nucleotides, the CDR3 is TGTGCCAGCAGCTTACGTCCCGGGACTAACTATGGCTACACCTTC. Its translation: CASSLRPGTNYGYTF.

J is TRBJ1-5 and V is TRBV18, with D hard to call. Germline CDR1 reads KGHSH; CDR2 reads LQKENI. V lost 0 bases, J lost 2 bases, and 5 bases lay in between. This CDR3 spans 14 amino acids. CDR3 DNA sequence: TGTGCCAGCTCACCACCGGGCGGCAATCAGCCCCAGCATTTT. This codes for CASSPPGGNQPQHF.

CDR3 in DNA: TGTGCCAGCAGTGAAGGAGTTGCAGGGGGAGGACAGCCCCAGCATTTT. This codes for CASSEGVAGGGQPQHF. The chain couples TRBV6-1 to TRBJ1-5, with 7 bases aligning to TRBD1. This CDR3 contains 16 residues. Germline CDR1 and CDR2: MNHNS and SASEGT. The ends lost 1 base at V and 7 bases at J; junction bases unmatched: 10.

The chain's CDR3 is CASSIKRGSSHSSYNEQFF. DNA for the CDR3: TGTGCCAGCAGCATAAAGCGGGGGTCTTCCCATAGCTCCTACAATGAGCAGTTCTTC. This chain links TRBV11-2 with TRBJ2-1; TRBD2 agrees at 8 bases. The CDR3 spans 19 residues. Trimming removed 5 bases from V and 0 bases from J; junction bases left unmatched: 15. Germline CDR1 reads SGHAT; CDR2 reads FQNNGV.

V gene TRBV6-5 combines with J gene TRBJ1-6; the match to TRBD1 covers 7 bases. CDR1 and CDR2 from the germline V gene are MNHEY and SVGAGI. Germline trimming cut 2 bases from V and 2 bases from J; bases unmatched to any gene: 3. The CDR3 contains 16 residues. The CDR3 coding sequence is TGTGCCAGCAGTTACGGGGGGACAGCCTATAATTCACCCCTCCACTTT. Residues: CASSYGGTAYNSPLHF.

This sequence joins TRBV24-1 and TRBJ2-5; D is uncertain. CDR1 KGHDR and CDR2 SFDVKD come from the germline V gene. V gave up 5 bases and J gave up 5 bases, with 20 bases separating them. The CDR3 consists of 16 residues. The chain's CDR3 is CATSAHSTSGRETQYF. CDR3 DNA sequence: TGTGCCACCAGTGCCCACTCTACTTCGGGTCGGGAGACCCAGTACTTC.

The V call is TRBV15, the J call TRBJ1-1, with D possibly being TRBD1 (5 bases). This CDR3 has 14 residues. CDR1 is LNHNV, CDR2 YYDKDF, per germline (reference sequence). V was pared by 0 bases and J by 6 bases, with 11 bases between. In nucleotides, the CDR3 is TGTGCCACCAGCAGAGATGGGGGAGGCGCTGAAGCTTTCTTT. It codes for CATSRDGGGAEAFF.

V usage is TRBV3-1 (or the pseudogene TRBV3-2) and J usage is TRBJ1-2; 7 bases are a match to TRBD1. The CDR3 has 14 amino acids. Germline CDR1 is LGHDT and CDR2 is YNNKEL (reference sequence). V lost 1 base and J lost 7; bases outside the gene matches: 6. CDR3 coding DNA: TGTGCCAGCAGCCAAGGACAGGGCTCGACTGGCTACACCTTC. Translation: CASSQGQGSTGYTF.

The V call is TRBV7-2, the J call TRBJ2-3; TRBD2 matches 14 bases. V was pared by 5 bases and J by 4 bases, with 5 bases of the junction left unmatched. CDR1 and CDR2 from the germline V gene are SGHTA and FQGNSA. This CDR3 contains 16 residues. CDR3 DNA: TGTGCCAGCAGCACTATGACTAGCGGGAGGGCAGATACGCAGTATTTT. Protein sequence: CASSTMTSGRADTQYF.

This clone was seen only once. This chain joins TRBV5-6 and TRBJ2-7; 7 positions agree with TRBD2. CDR1 and CDR2 (germline): SGHDT, YYEEEE. CDR3 size: 16 residues. The J segment lost 2 bases and the V segment lost 0 bases, leaving 8 bases of the junction unmatched. The CDR3 nucleotides read TGTGCCAGCAGCTTGGGCCTAACTAGCGCCCCCTACGAGCAGTACTTC. It specifies CASSLGLTSAPYEQYF.

The rearrangement uses TRBV2 and TRBJ1-5; TRBD1 aligns across 12 bases. CDR1 is SNHLY and CDR2 is FYNNEI in the germline V gene. Losses at the gene ends were 6 bases for V and 3 bases for J; bases not matched to a gene: 6. CDR3 length: 16 residues. The CDR3 region is CASSMGTGGLNQPQHF. CDR3 bases: TGTGCCAGCAGCATGGGGACAGGGGGCCTCAATCAGCCCCAGCATTTT.

This sequence joins TRBV7-9 and TRBJ1-3, with 9 bases fitting TRBD1. The CDR3 length is 15 residues. Trimming cost V 3 bases and J 4 bases; bases outside gene matches: 4. Germline CDR1 is SEHNR and CDR2 is FQNEAQ (reference sequence). CDR3 protein: CASSLYRGPGNTIYF. CDR3 bases: TGTGCCAGCAGCTTGTACAGGGGGCCGGGAAACACCATATATTTT.

A single count supports this clone. The gene calls are TRBV7-2 and TRBJ1-6; D gene ambiguous. The CDR3 runs 17 residues. Trimming took off 1 base at V and 5 bases at J, with 15 bases between the two ends. CDR1 SGHTA and CDR2 FQGNSA come from the germline V gene. This CDR3 reads CASSLGYGNWDNSPLHF. CDR3 in DNA: TGTGCCAGCAGCTTAGGGTACGGGAACTGGGATAATTCACCCCTCCACTTT.

This clone appeared a few times. The rearrangement links TRBV29-1 to TRBJ1-2, with a tentative D call TRBD1 (6 bases). The germline V gene encodes CDR1 SQVTM and CDR2 ANQGSEA. CDR3 length equals 14 residues. V gave up 7 bases and J gave up 4 bases, with 19 bases separating them. CDR3 DNA: TGCAGCGGGGGGCCTGGTAGGGGTGGCTATGGCTACACCTTC. It translates to CSGGPGRGGYGYTF.